This TCR beta chain was captured in a study of blood T cell repertoires in COVID-19 (dated by TCRdb to 2020 to 2021). Study-wide context: Samples covering the acute and convalescent phases of COVID-19 were provided by collaborators in the United States, Italy and Spain. The prospective study material was composed of cDNA or gDNA derived from T cells, B-cell-depleted T cells, or PBMCs. Subjects who had been exposed to COVID-19, were actively infected with it, or had recovered from it provided the deeply sampled blood TCRbeta repertoires that made up the dataset. The repertoires were made available in a free public database intended to serve as a resource for research on the immune response to SARS-CoV-2. The samples were drawn from two sources: the first 160 participants of the ongoing ImmuneRACE study, and 950 to 1,500 subjects contributed by 6 global collaborators. Nearly every sample came with metadata listing a de-identified subject ID, COVID-19 status, age in years and sex. HLA class I and class II types, where available, came from metadata supplied by the sample provider rather than from assay-based typing. General study outcomes and caveats: How much clinical and demographic metadata was included differed by source and by participant, and the metadata was provided uncurated.

At the junction V is shortened by 1 base and J by 2 bases; bases outside the gene matches: 4. The CDR3 goes from the cysteine to the phenylalanine over 16 residues. Only the CDR3 DNA stays, 48 bases, in frame from base 1. The germline V gene encodes CDR1 SGHTA and CDR2 FQGNSA. Enrolling through a virtual design, the prospective study's participants ranged in age from about 18 to 89 years and lived across around 25 United States geographic areas. Cohort assignment in the prospective study relied on participant-reported clinical history from a screening survey and a study questionnaire. ImmuneRACE Cohort 3 recovered participants were defined by two consecutive negative NP/OP PCR tests, healthcare professional clearance, or symptom resolution. In the prospective study, whole blood, serum and a nasopharyngeal or oropharyngeal swab were collected from each participant by mobile phlebotomists. Over a roughly 2-month period, participants in the prospective study had the option of providing additional blood draws and questionnaires. Before DNA extraction, blood samples from the prospective study were shipped at room temperature or frozen.

TCRbeta CDR3 regions were amplified from genomic DNA by means of the immunoSEQ Assay, a bias-controlled multiplex PCR. The authors' pipeline ran thus. Nucleated cell counts per sample were estimated from amplification of reference gene primers within the assay. To quantify the absolute abundance of each unique TCRbeta CDR3 rearrangement, sequence reads were collapsed and filtered. For each sample, productive Simpson clonality was calculated by taking the square root of Simpson's diversity index across productive rearrangements. TCRdb obtained this table from immuneACCESS and retained in-frame rearrangements with V and J assigned. These tables miss some clones; where compared with another copy, unresolved V genes account for less than half of the shortfall, and the remainder is unexplained. The V and J calls and clone size were taken over from that table, and D and trimming were inferred from the DNA. The sample records just over 300,000 clones, more than 75% of which are singletons. About 4.2% of the sample comes from the top ten.

Remarks on this clone: Its antigen is still unknown. Within one base of it there is no much larger clone, and no base qualities were kept.

The receptor's source is a man aged 30 to 39 who had recovered from COVID-19. Source material: PBMCs or T cells enriched from blood (not recorded which). The chain is assembled from TRBV7-2 and TRBJ2-2; a stretch of 7 junction bases matches TRBD2. The CDR3 is CASSLGGRANTGELFF. The DNA reads as follows: TGTGCCAGCAGCTTAGGAGGGAGGGCCAACACCGGGGAGCTGTTTTTT. Where the CDR3 stops, the reference TRBV7-2 and TRBJ2-2 genes take over; the full variable domain is GAGVSQSPSNKVTEKGKDVELRCDPISGHTALYWYRQSLGQGLEFLIYFQGNSAPDKSGLPSDRFSAERTGGSVSTLTIQRTQQEDSAVYLCASSLGGRANTGELFFGEGSRLTVL.